This T cell receptor (beta chain) was recovered during a study of T cell changes during pregnancy in multiple sclerosis (dated by TCRdb to between 2019 and 2020). Background for the entire study: The study examined how the T cell repertoire changed over the course of pregnancy in women with multiple sclerosis.

Library method: the immunoSEQ multiplex PCR assay. TCRdb limited this immuneACCESS table to in-frame rearrangements with V and J called. A share of clones is missing; checked studies link under half to unresolved V genes, and the rest is unexplained. This sample gives roughly 57,000 clones in total; about 92% of them show up just once. Together, the top ten hold roughly 3.2% of the sample. CDR1 and CDR2 were assigned from the germline V gene (reference sequence) as PRHDT and FYEKMQ. V is cut by 1 base and J by 7 bases, and the space between the germline ends is 11 bases. The CDR3 contains 15 residues, cysteine and phenylalanine counted. Here the CDR3 DNA is all that survives: 45 bases in frame from base 1. Points on this clone: The antigen it recognizes is unknown. Within one base of it there is no much larger clone, and no base qualities were kept.

The sequence is built from TRBV13 and TRBJ1-6; the D segment could be TRBD1, given 5 matching bases. Here the sequenced sample was CD8+ T cells from peripheral blood mononuclear cells, taken before pregnancy. The clonotype was recovered from a female donor with multiple sclerosis, enrolled in a pregnancy study. The DNA sequence reads TGTGCCAGCAGCTTAGCTCAGGGTAGCAATTCACCCCTCCACTTT. Translated, this is CASSLAQGSNSPLHF.